The clone carrying this T cell receptor beta chain was counted only a few times. Its matching antigen is unknown. This entry belongs to a study of CD8+ T cells in alopecia areata. About the study: Administration of oral tofacitinib to treated patients was at 5 to 10 mg twice daily. Study-level points and caveats: With patients, TCR sharing proved less clear than in mice, a difference possibly related to HLA.

Both peripheral blood and punch biopsies of lesional scalp skin were obtained from patients who had alopecia areata. TCR sequencing used cDNA made by reverse transcription of extracted RNA. Generated by immunoSEQ multiplex PCR, the TCRdb table keeps only in-frame clones and is missing some. Of around 65,000 clones listed, around half are singletons. This CDR3 is built from 14 residues. The rearrangement uses TRBV21-1 and TRBJ2-3. TRBV21-1 is assigned pseudogene status. The source material was CD8+ T cells sorted from blood, sampled at week 0. This receptor was identified in a human donor with alopecia areata. The CDR3: CASSRGSRTDTQYF. The DNA of the CDR3 is TGTGCCAGCAGCAGGGGATCTCGCACAGATACGCAGTATTTT.